The following is a TCR beta chain sequence with its context. TCRdb re-called the PCR reads through MiXCR. The profile shows 20,000 or so clones, approximately 29% of them singletons. The data originate from a study of metastatic and nonmetastatic thyroid tumors. All patients reached thyroid surgery having received no treatment beforehand. Trimming cost V 4 bases and J 5 bases; bases outside gene matches: 16. This CDR3 has 17 residues. CDR1 is MNHEY, CDR2 SVGEGT, per germline. This rearrangement joins TRBV6-2 or TRBV6-3 to TRBJ2-7; 8 bases match TRBD2. The sample taken for sequencing was adjacent normal tissue. The source of this sequence is a female donor with papillary thyroid cancer or a benign thyroid nodule (not recorded which). Some clones in this sample may be carry-over from other donors' samples. The CDR3 DNA sequence: TGTGCCAGCAGTTCAGCCCACGCTAGCGGGCGGGAGAACGAGCAGTACTTC. It translates to CASSSAHASGRENEQYF.